This entry lists 30 T cell receptor beta chains sequenced from one sample in a study of T cells in Graves' hyperthyroidism and ophthalmopathy. The investigators amplified TCR beta CDR3 regions from RNA transcripts. The HTBI primer set drove a first-round RT-PCR of the TCR CDR3. Each CDR3 protein is one row after TCRdb ran MiXCR on the multiplex PCR reads. This sample yields more than 450,000 distinct CDR3 sequences, of which 14% are seen a single time; around 13% belongs to the top ten. The sequenced sample was blood. The receptor set was obtained from a woman between 40 and 50 years old with Graves' hyperthyroidism.

The chain carries TRBV20-1 and TRBJ1-3; 7 bases are a match to TRBD1. CDR1 DFQATT and CDR2 SNEGSKA come from the germline V gene (reference sequence). The V gene end was trimmed by 1 base and the J gene end by 3 bases; junction bases not matched to a gene: 18. The CDR3 is made up of 19 amino acids. As DNA, the CDR3 is TGCAGTGCTAGAGCCCCATGGGACAGCTGGGGCCAATATGGAAACACCATATATTTT. Protein sequence: CSARAPWDSWGQYGNTIYF.

In its sample, this clonotype was seen many times. The CDR3 DNA sequence: TGTGCCAGCAGTTTTGCTAGATCCTATAATTCACCCCTCCACTTT. Residues: CASSFARSYNSPLHF. This chain uses TRBV28 with TRBJ1-6; D remains unclear. Germline V gives CDR1 MDHEN, CDR2 SYDVKM. The V end lost 3 bases, the J end lost 1 base, and 7 bases lay between the germline ends. The CDR3 length is 15 residues.

This clonotype has ten or more counts. The chain employs TRBV20-1 and TRBJ2-7; D not resolved. The ends were cut back, 3 bases at V and 0 bases at J, with 6 bases in the middle. Germline-derived CDR1 and CDR2 are DFQATT and SNEGSKA (reference sequence). The CDR3 extends over 12 amino acids. The CDR3 region has the DNA TGCAGTGCTAGCGGATTCTCCTACGAGCAGTACTTC. Amino acid sequence: CSASGFSYEQYF.

This clonotype has ten or more counts. The chain joins TRBV3-1 to TRBJ1-1, with unresolved D. CDR3 length: 17 amino acids. Trimming shortened V by 2 bases and J by 1 base, and 17 bases separated the two germline ends. Per the germline V gene, CDR1 is LGHDT and CDR2 is YNNKEL (reference sequence). As DNA, the CDR3 is TGTGCCAGCAGCCAATCAAAGGGAGGGAGTGGGAACACTGAAGCTTTCTTT. It codes for CASSQSKGGSGNTEAFF.

The table lists this clonotype with many counts. The chain joins TRBV10-3 to TRBJ2-5, with unresolved D. V lost 11 bases and J lost 5, with 18 bases in between. CDR3 length: 13 residues. The germline V gene has CDR1 ENHRY and CDR2 SYGVKD. The CDR3, as DNA: TGTGCCGTCTCACCCGAGTGGGTTGAGACCCAGTACTTC. Translating gives CAVSPEWVETQYF.

In this sample, this clonotype turned up a few times. The gene calls are TRBV19 and TRBJ2-3, with a possible D match to TRBD2 (6 bases). The CDR3 has 16 residues. Germline V gives CDR1 LNHDA, CDR2 SQIVND (reference sequence). V dropped 5 bases and J dropped 2 bases, with 17 bases sitting between them. The CDR3 reads CASSQGIAAHTDTQYF. The CDR3 DNA sequence: TGTGCCAGTAGTCAAGGAATAGCGGCGCACACAGATACGCAGTATTTT.

This rearrangement joins TRBV20-1 to TRBJ2-7; 13 nucleotides align to TRBD2. The germline V gene encodes CDR1 DFQATT and CDR2 SNEGSKA (reference sequence). J was trimmed by 0 bases and V by 5 bases; bases with no gene match: 13. This CDR3 region has 18 residues. The CDR3: CSAAEPGLAGTSSYEQYF. As DNA, the CDR3 is TGCAGTGCTGCAGAACCGGGACTAGCGGGAACGAGCTCCTACGAGCAGTACTTC.

The CDR3 DNA follows: TGTGCCAGCAGCGTTAGGGATGGGGCCAACGTCCTGACTTTC. Amino acid sequence: CASSVRDGANVLTF. V and J are TRBV9 and TRBJ2-6; D is undetermined. The CDR3 runs 14 residues. The V end was cut by 2 bases, the J end by 3 bases, with 6 bases between. In germline, CDR1 is SGDLS, CDR2 YYNGEE.

The genes are TRBV28 and TRBJ1-5; D remains unclear. The CDR3 is made up of 12 amino acids. The germline V gene encodes CDR1 MDHEN and CDR2 SYDVKM. V lost 2 bases and J lost 5, with 4 bases in between. CDR3 in amino acids: CASSLEDQPQHF. As DNA, the CDR3 is TGTGCCAGCAGTTTAGAAGATCAGCCCCAGCATTTT.

This clonotype was seen ten or more times. V and J are TRBV24-1 and TRBJ2-1; TRBD1 might be the D (6 bases). V lost 4 bases, J lost 2 bases, and 14 bases lay in between. Germline-derived CDR1 and CDR2 are KGHDR and SFDVKD. CDR3 size: 16 residues. Here the CDR3 reads CATSDSGTWTYNEQFF. For the CDR3, the DNA is TGTGCCACCAGTGACTCCGGGACATGGACCTACAATGAGCAGTTCTTC.

This clonotype was detected a few times. This chain links TRBV6-1 with TRBJ2-7; D possibly corresponds to TRBD2 (6 bases). The CDR3 extends over 14 amino acids. Germline CDR1 MNHNS, CDR2 SASEGT. V was clipped by 7 bases and J by 0 bases, with 13 bases between them. CDR3 in amino acids: CASTHDGSSYEQYF. CDR3 in DNA: TGTGCCAGCACCCATGACGGGAGCTCCTACGAGCAGTACTTC.

On this clonotype: A clone one base away is much larger, so this may be a read error. The CDR3 does not end in the conserved phenylalanine or tryptophan, so this is likely a read error. The V and J genes are TRBV2 and TRBJ2-6; no clear D. This CDR3 comprises 17 residues. Germline loops: CDR1 SNHLY, CDR2 FYNNEI. The V gene lost 6 bases and the J gene lost 4 bases, with 19 bases spanning the gap. The chain's CDR3 is CASSATENSFGANVLTL. The CDR3 DNA sequence: TGTGCCAGCAGCGCAACGGAGAACAGCTTCGGGGCCAACGTCCTGACTTTA.

This clonotype was observed a handful of times. V and J are TRBV9 and TRBJ2-3; D call uncertain. CDR1 SGDLS and CDR2 YYNGEE come from the germline V gene. Trimming took 0 bases from V and 0 from J, leaving 14 bases between them. The CDR3 runs to 17 residues. CDR3 nucleotides: TGTGCCAGCAGCGTAGGTAAAGGACCCCCTAGCACAGATACGCAGTATTTT. Translating gives CASSVGKGPPSTDTQYF.

This clonotype has ten or more counts. J is TRBJ2-1 and V is TRBV28, with 7 positions matching TRBD2. Trimming took 7 bases from V and 8 from J; bases not matched to a gene: 8. CDR3 length: 13 residues. Germline V gene sequence: CDR1 MDHEN, CDR2 SYDVKM. CDR3 DNA sequence: TGTGCCAGCACCCCCTCGGGGAGGGATGAGCAGTTCTTC. Translating it yields CASTPSGRDEQFF. Based on the CDR3 plus reference TRBV28 and TRBJ2-1, the full variable domain is DVKVTQSSRYLVKRTGEKVFLECVQDMDHENMFWYRQDPGLGLRLIYFSYDVKMKEKGDIPEGYSVSREKKERFSLILESASTNQTSMYLCASTPSGRDEQFFGPGTRLTVL.

This clonotype was detected many times. The genes are TRBV7-2 and TRBJ2-7, with TRBD1 matching over 7 bases. Trimming cost V 5 bases and J 3 bases; bases outside gene matches: 10. CDR1 is SGHTA and CDR2 is FQGNSA in the germline V gene. CDR3 length equals 15 residues. The DNA of the CDR3 is TGTGCCAGCAGCGATCCCCAGGGGGTCGGCTACGAGCAGTACTTC. It codes for CASSDPQGVGYEQYF.

The V gene is TRBV27, the J gene TRBJ2-1; D is uncertain. V was clipped by 6 bases and J by 10 bases, with 10 bases between them. The CDR3 is made up of 11 amino acids. The V gene's germline CDR1 is MNHEY and CDR2 SMNVEV (reference sequence). CDR3 amino acids: CASSQRMEQFF. As DNA, the CDR3 is TGTGCCAGCAGCCAACGTATGGAGCAGTTCTTC.

This clonotype was counted ten times or more. The chain has TRBV13 and TRBJ2-7; perhaps TRBD1 as D (6 bases). In germline, CDR1 is PRHDT, CDR2 FYEKMQ (reference sequence). V lost 1 base, J lost 5 bases, and 12 bases lay in between. The CDR3 is 14 residues long. The DNA for the CDR3 is TGTGCCAGCAGCTTAGCTGCAGGGGCCCACGAGCAGTACTTC. Its protein product is CASSLAAGAHEQYF.

This clonotype was detected ten times or more. The chain uses TRBV20-1 and TRBJ2-2; the match to TRBD2 covers 8 bases. V was pared by 3 bases and J by 5 bases, with 11 bases of the junction left unmatched. The CDR3 covers 16 residues. Per the germline V gene, CDR1 is DFQATT and CDR2 is SNEGSKA (reference sequence). The chain's CDR3 is CSASIVREAQTGELFF. CDR3 nucleotide sequence: TGCAGTGCTAGTATAGTGCGGGAGGCCCAAACCGGGGAGCTGTTTTTT.

This clonotype was seen many times. The chain joins TRBV28 to TRBJ2-1; TRBD2 is a possible D gene (5 bases). CDR1 MDHEN and CDR2 SYDVKM come from the germline V gene. Trimming shortened V by 5 bases and J by 9 bases, and 20 bases separated the two germline ends. This CDR3 contains 15 residues. Here the CDR3 DNA reads TGTGCCAGCAGTCCCCCTGGGGTTGTAGCGTTTGAGCAGTTCTTC. It encodes CASSPPGVVAFEQFF.

The sample holds many counts of this clonotype. The chain uses TRBV20-1 and TRBJ2-1; maybe TRBD1 (5 bases). Germline CDR1 is DFQATT and CDR2 is SNEGSKA (reference sequence). The CDR3 is 12 amino acids. V lost 6 bases and J lost 5, with 11 bases in between. CDR3 sequence: CSAMTENNEQFF. CDR3 nucleotides: TGCAGTGCCATGACAGAGAACAATGAGCAGTTCTTC.

Many counts were recorded for this clonotype. The rearrangement joins TRBV12-3 or TRBV12-4 to TRBJ2-1; 10 bases are shared with TRBD2. CDR3 length equals 15 residues. V lost 6 bases, J lost 3 bases, and 5 bases stayed unmatched. The CDR3 is CASSLSGRDYNEQFF. The CDR3 DNA is TGTGCCAGCAGCTTGAGCGGGAGGGACTACAATGAGCAGTTCTTC.

This clonotype has a count of ten or more. V is TRBV20-1 and J is TRBJ2-3, with D possibly matching TRBD1 (6 bases). Germline V gene data show CDR1 as DFQATT and CDR2 as SNEGSKA (reference sequence). V shed 5 bases and J shed 0 bases, with 15 bases lying between them. This CDR3 has 15 residues. The CDR3 here is CSAGPGHPSTDTQYF. CDR3 DNA sequence: TGCAGTGCTGGCCCGGGACACCCGAGCACAGATACGCAGTATTTT.

Many counts were recorded for this clonotype. This chain connects TRBV29-1 to TRBJ2-3; D is unclear. CDR1 is SQVTM and CDR2 is ANQGSEA in the germline V gene. CDR3 length: 13 amino acids. Trimming took off 4 bases at V and 2 bases at J, with 10 bases between the two ends. CDR3 in amino acids: CSVVTAITDTQYF. CDR3 nucleotides: TGCAGCGTTGTGACCGCCATCACAGATACGCAGTATTTT.

The chain has TRBV19 and TRBJ1-5, with D tentatively TRBD1 (6 bases). CDR3 length equals 15 residues. V was cut by 3 bases and J by 5 bases, with 14 bases left in between. The V gene's germline CDR1 is LNHDA and CDR2 SQIVND (reference sequence). The CDR3 DNA follows: TGTGCCAGTAGTATTAAGAGACAGGCTGATCAGCCCCAGCATTTT. As protein: CASSIKRQADQPQHF.

This clonotype was recorded at least ten times. The chain employs TRBV12-3 or TRBV12-4 and TRBJ1-2; D is unclear. V was cut by 4 bases and J by 3 bases, with 21 bases left in between. The CDR3 totals 17 residues. CDR3 amino acids: CASSSRPRERVYYGYTF. Here the CDR3 DNA reads TGTGCCAGCAGTTCCCGCCCTCGCGAAAGGGTCTACTATGGCTACACCTTC.

This clonotype was detected ten times or more. This chain joins TRBV3-1 and TRBJ2-1; D gene ambiguous. This CDR3 region has 13 residues. V was shortened by 3 bases and J by 4 bases, with 7 bases between the two germline ends. Germline loops: CDR1 LGHDT, CDR2 YNNKEL (reference sequence). The CDR3, as DNA: TGTGCCAGCAGCCAGTCCAGATACAATGAGCAGTTCTTC. It specifies CASSQSRYNEQFF.

Ten or more counts support this clonotype. This chain uses TRBV6-2 or TRBV6-3 with TRBJ1-1; D ambiguous. V lost 6 bases to trimming and J lost 7 bases, with 9 bases between them. Germline lookup yields CDR1 MNHEY and CDR2 SVGEGT. There are 11 residues in the CDR3. The CDR3 is CASSTTSEAFF. CDR3 sequence (DNA): TGTGCCAGCAGCACGACGAGTGAAGCTTTCTTT.

This clonotype was seen ten or more times. The chain has TRBV10-3 and TRBJ1-1; D perhaps matches TRBD1 (5 bases). CDR1 is ENHRY and CDR2 is SYGVKD in the germline V gene. The V end lost 6 bases, the J end lost 3 bases, and 17 bases lay between the germline ends. This CDR3 comprises 15 residues. CDR3 residues: CAIRADGRADTEAFF. The DNA for the CDR3 is TGTGCCATCAGGGCTGACGGCAGGGCTGACACTGAAGCTTTCTTT.

This chain links TRBV19 with TRBJ2-5; TRBD1 matches 7 bases. V was pared by 5 bases and J by 1 base, with 10 bases of the junction left unmatched. Germline-derived CDR1 and CDR2 are LNHDA and SQIVND (reference sequence). This CDR3 has 16 residues. DNA of the CDR3: TGTGCCAGTAGTCTCCGACAGGGTATTGGCCAAGAGACCCAGTACTTC. Translating it yields CASSLRQGIGQETQYF.

This clonotype was detected many times. The chain has TRBV10-3 and TRBJ1-1, with TRBD1 identical over 7 bases. Trimming took 7 bases from V and 4 from J; bases not matched to a gene: 6. The CDR3 has 13 amino acids. Germline V gene data show CDR1 as ENHRY and CDR2 as SYGVKD. CDR3 sequence (DNA): TGTGCCATCACGAGACAGGGCGGCACTGAAGCTTTCTTT. It yields the protein CAITRQGGTEAFF.